A single sample gave rise to the 3 T cell receptor beta chains below, sequenced in a study of cytomegalovirus exposure and HLA in healthy donors. The repertoire was sequenced with immunoSEQ multiplex PCR; TCRdb's copy has only in-frame clones and lacks some. The sample gives 95,000 to 150,000 clones, 94% of which show up once; 1% to 1.5% is in the top ten. The sequencing input was PBMCs. These receptors originate from a woman aged 18-29 years in good health and CMV-seronegative.

V and J are TRBV5-4 and TRBJ1-1; TRBD1 might be the D (5 bases). The CDR3 length is 14 residues. V lost 3 bases and J lost 6, with 15 bases in between. Germline CDR1 is SGHNT and CDR2 is YYREEE (reference sequence). The CDR3 nucleotides read TGTGCCAGCAGCTCGGGTGGGGCAGGAGCTGAAGCTTTCTTT. This encodes CASSSGGAGAEAFF.

The rearrangement links TRBV7-9 to TRBJ1-1; D may be TRBD1 (5 bases). Germline V gene lookup returns CDR1 SEHNR and CDR2 FQNEAQ (reference sequence). V was clipped by 2 bases and J by 7 bases, with 11 bases between them. This CDR3 has 13 amino acids. CDR3 in DNA: TGTGCCAGCAGCTTACCTAGACAGAGTGAAGCTTTCTTT. Protein sequence: CASSLPRQSEAFF.

In this sample, this clone turned up once. The rearrangement uses TRBV2 and TRBJ2-5; 9 nucleotides match TRBD1. The CDR3 runs to 15 residues. With V trimmed by 6 bases and J by 2 bases, 7 bases remained unmatched. Germline V lookup: CDR1 SNHLY, CDR2 FYNNEI. The CDR3 is CASRFGTGRQETQYF. Written as DNA, the CDR3 is TGTGCCAGCAGGTTTGGGACAGGGAGACAAGAGACCCAGTACTTC.